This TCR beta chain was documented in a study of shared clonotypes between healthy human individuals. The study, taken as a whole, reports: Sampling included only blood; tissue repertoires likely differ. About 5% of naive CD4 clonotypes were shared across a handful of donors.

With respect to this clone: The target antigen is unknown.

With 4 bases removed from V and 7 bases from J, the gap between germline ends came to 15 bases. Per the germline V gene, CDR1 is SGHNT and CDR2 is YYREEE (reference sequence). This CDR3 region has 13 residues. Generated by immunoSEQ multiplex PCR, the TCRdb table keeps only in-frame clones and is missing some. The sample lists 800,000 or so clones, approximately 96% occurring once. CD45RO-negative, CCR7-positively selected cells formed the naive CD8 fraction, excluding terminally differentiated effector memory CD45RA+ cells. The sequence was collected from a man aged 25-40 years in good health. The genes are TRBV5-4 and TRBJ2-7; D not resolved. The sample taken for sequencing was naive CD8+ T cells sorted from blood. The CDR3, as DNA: TGTGCCAGCAGCGCTCGACCCGAATTGGAGCAGTACTTC. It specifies CASSARPELEQYF. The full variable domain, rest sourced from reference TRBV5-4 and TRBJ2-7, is ETGVTQSPTHLIKTRGQQVTLRCSSQSGHNTVSWYQQALGQGPQFIFQYYREEENGRGNFPPRFSGLQFPNYSSELNVNALELDDSALYLCASSARPELEQYFGPGTRLTVT.